This note documents a single TCR beta chain sequence. The data are from a study of blood T cell repertoires in COVID-19. Turning to the study itself: Whether acute or convalescent, the COVID-19 samples came from the United States, Italy and Spain.

Profiled with immunoSEQ multiplex PCR; TCRdb holds only in-frame clones, not every one. This sample has over 40,000 clones, with over 80% found just once. Trimming removed 1 base from V and 7 bases from J, with 10 bases in between. Germline assignment: CDR1 SGHVS and CDR2 FQNEAQ. The CDR3 loop spans 13 amino acids. The chain couples TRBV7-8 to TRBJ2-5; tentative D call: TRBD2 (6 bases). The origin of this receptor is a man in his 60s with active COVID-19. Sequencing was done on a sample of peripheral blood. The CDR3 sequence is CASSLGGVGTQYF. As DNA, the CDR3 is TGTGCCAGCAGCTTAGGCGGGGTTGGGACCCAGTACTTC.